The rows below give T cell receptor beta chains drawn from one sample of a study of technical replicates of blood from a few donors. Sequenced by immunoSEQ multiplex PCR; TCRdb stores in-frame clones only, minus some. The repertoire holds 80,000 or so clones, roughly 96% seen once, with under 0.2% in the top ten. The sequencing sample was made of T cells isolated from PBMCs. The receptors stem from a human donor in good health. CDR3s include the opening cysteine and the closing phenylalanine or tryptophan. The D gene is left open where the match is weak. Clone size is given for some rows only: seen once, a few or many times, or a class if the clone is expanded.

>NA|TRBD2|TRBV7-3|19|TRBJ2-6
TGTGCCAGCAGCTGGACCGGGACTAGCGGCCTCTCTGGGGCCAACGTCCTGACTTTC
CASSWTGTSGLSGANVLTF
>NA|NA|TRBV7-9|14|TRBJ1-2
TGTGCCAGCAGCTTAGAAGGGGAACCCTATGGCTACACCTTC
CASSLEGEPYGYTF
>NA|NA|TRBV12-5|14|TRBJ1-1
TGTGCTAGTGGTCCCTCCCGATCTACAGGGTGGGCTTTCTTT
CASGPSRSTGWAFF
>NA|NA|TRBV29-1|17|TRBJ2-3
TGCAGCGTTGAAGATAACACAGGCGGACTATTTTCAGATACGCAGTATTTT
CSVEDNTGGLFSDTQYF
>NA|NA|TRBV10-3|13|TRBJ2-5
TGTGCCATCAGCCCGGGGTTGGGGGAGACCCAGTACTTC
CAISPGLGETQYF
>NA|TRBD2|TRBV2|18|TRBJ2-2
TGTGCCAGCAACCACCGGCTAGCGGGAGGGCCAGGGACCGGGGAGCTGTTTTTT
CASNHRLAGGPGTGELFF
>NA|TRBD1|TRBV6-6|14|TRBJ1-2
TGTGCCAGCACCTTGGACAGGGAGGACTATGGCTACACCTTC
CASTLDREDYGYTF
>NA|TRBD2|TRBV6-6|14|TRBJ2-6
TGTGCCAGCACGCGGGGGACTGGGGCCAACGTCCTGACTTTC
CASTRGTGANVLTF
>once|TRBD2|TRBV4-1|19|TRBJ2-3
TGCGCCAGCAGCCCCGCCGGGACTAGCGGGTCCCGTAGCACAGATACGCAGTATTTT
CASSPAGTSGSRSTDTQYF
>NA|NA|TRBV4-1|16|TRBJ2-2
TGCGCCAGCAGCCCTGAAGTAAGGGGCGGCACCGGGGAGCTGTTTTTT
CASSPEVRGGTGELFF
>NA|TRBD2|TRBV13|14|TRBJ2-1
TGTGCCAGCAGCGCGCGGACTAGCGCTAATGAGCAGTTCTTC
CASSARTSANEQFF
>NA|NA|TRBV6-1|14|TRBJ2-2
TGTGCCAGCAGTGAAATGACAGTCACCGGGGAGCTGTTTTTT
CASSEMTVTGELFF
>NA|TRBD2|TRBV7-3|16|TRBJ2-3
TGTGCCAGCAGCCGGACTAGCGGGGGGGGATCAGATACGCAGTATTTT
CASSRTSGGGSDTQYF
>NA|TRBD1|TRBV4-1|18|TRBJ2-2
TGCGCCAGCAGCCGGCTAGGTCGGGGGACAGGGTTGACCGGGGAGCTGTTTTTT
CASSRLGRGTGLTGELFF
>NA|NA|TRBV19|13|TRBJ2-2
TGTGCCAGTATTCGGGGTCGGCTAGGGGAGCTGTTTTTT
CASIRGRLGELFF
>NA|NA|TRBV5-8|16|TRBJ1-5
TGTGCCAGCAGCTTGGAGGGGCGGAATAGCAATCAGCCCCAGCATTTT
CASSLEGRNSNQPQHF
>NA|TRBD1|TRBV5-6|15|TRBJ1-2
TGTGCCAGCAGCTTGGGAGGGGGCCCTAACTATGGCTACACCTTC
CASSLGGGPNYGYTF
>once|TRBD1|TRBV18|15|TRBJ1-4
TGTGCCAGCTCACCCCCGGGACAGACTAATGAAAAACTGTTTTTT
CASSPPGQTNEKLFF
>once|NA|TRBV7-6|14|TRBJ1-5
TGTGCCAGCAGCTTAGGGACATCAAATCAGCCCCAGCATTTT
CASSLGTSNQPQHF
>NA|NA|TRBV6-1|19|TRBJ1-5
TGTGCCAGCAGTGACCCGACTGGGGCTCTCCTCGAGGGCAATCAGCCCCAGCATTTT
CASSDPTGALLEGNQPQHF
>NA|TRBD1|TRBV2|17|TRBJ2-3
TGTGCCAGCAGTGTCCTCGTGGACAGGGCCTCGATTGATACGCAGTATTTT
CASSVLVDRASIDTQYF
>NA|TRBD1|TRBV10-3|16|TRBJ1-3
TGTGCCATCAGTGGAAGGACAGGCAAGACTGGAAACACCATATATTTT
CAISGRTGKTGNTIYF
>NA|NA|TRBV10-1|15|TRBJ1-1
TGCGCCAGCAGTGAGACAGGAGGGGTCAACACTGAAGCTTTCTTT
CASSETGGVNTEAFF
>once|TRBD1|TRBV5-8|13|TRBJ1-1
TGTGCCAGCAGCCCGGCTGGACAGGGAGAATCTTTCTTT
CASSPAGQGESFF
>NA|TRBD1|TRBV6-1|13|TRBJ1-4
TGTGCCAGCCAGACAGGGCGTTGGGAAAAACTGTTTTTT
CASQTGRWEKLFF